This TCR beta chain is drawn from a study of T-cell reconstitution after alpha-beta-depleted transplantation in children listed by TCRdb under 2016. Looking at the study overall: Using TCR repertoire profiling, the study quantitatively followed how T-cell immune reconstitution unfolded in children after TCRalphabeta/CD19-depleted allogeneic hematopoietic cell transplantation. General study outcomes and caveats: About two months after transplant, the apparently early recovery of alphabetaT-cell counts reportedly depended on just several hundred clones that had expanded rapidly and came from non-depleted graft cells. The high TCRbeta diversity at day 60 in some patients was ascribed to recipient T cells and intrathymic progenitors that had survived conditioning. Over subsequent months, a decline in hyperexpanded clone frequencies was noted, and after one year, T-cell counts and TCRbeta diversity were mostly ascribed to newly produced T cells.

The library was generated by PCR. TCRdb lists the instrument as Illumina HiSeq 2500. TCR libraries were prepared with molecular barcoding, using unique molecular identifiers to normalize TCRbeta repertoire quantification. TCRdb reprocessed the public reads (quality trimming at Q25 with fastp, clone calling with MiXCR) and kept in-frame beta chains. CDR3 protein sequences are deduplicated, and each keeps its most common genes and DNA. The sample table lists nearly 250,000 distinct CDR3 sequences, roughly 8.2% of them with a count of one. Under 8% of the sample goes to the ten largest clones. What this sample's treatment or condition label stands for: allogeneic hematopoietic cell transplantation with graft depleted of TCRalphabeta T cells and CD19 B cells. Transplant recipients were children who received TCRalphabeta/CD19-depleted allogeneic hematopoietic cell grafts. Worth noting for this clonotype: No antigen is known for it. The sample holds no much larger clone one base away, and base qualities are not on file.

CDR1 and CDR2 (ENHRY, SYGVKD) derive from the germline V gene. The CDR3 spans 16 residues, from the cysteine through the phenylalanine. The only DNA kept is the CDR3, 48 bases in frame from the first base. Germline trimming amounts to 0 bases on V and 10 bases on J, with 9 as the count of junction bases outside the gene matches. The rearranged chain carries TRBV10-3 and TRBJ2-1; 10 bases in the junction line up with TRBD1. The TCR comes from a male patient aged 10 to 17 who had a stem cell transplant for acute lymphoblastic leukemia, so the T cells may come from the graft donor. Sequenced material: PBMCs, mostly from graft donor cells, taken 180 days after TCRalphabeta/CD19-depleted stem cell transplant. The CDR3 reads CAISESGTGVGGEQFF. The nucleotide sequence is TGTGCCATCAGTGAGTCCGGGACAGGGGTAGGGGGGGAGCAGTTCTTC.